This is a list of T cell receptor beta chains from one sample in a study of control samples from healthy donors and cancer patients. Profiled with immunoSEQ multiplex PCR; TCRdb holds only in-frame clones, not every one. This table holds some 11,000 clones, roughly 94% found once. Sequenced material: PBMCs. The receptors were sampled from an older man with head and neck cancer. Each CDR3 is given with its conserved first and last residue. D genes are given only for firm matches. Not all rows give a size; the values are once, few, many and, for expanded clones, a class.

d_gene | abundance | j_gene | v_gene | CDR3aa | CDR3nt
. | . | TRBJ2-2 | TRBV6-6 | CASSYSIGSDTGELFF | TGTGCCAGCAGTTACTCGATTGGGTCCGACACCGGGGAGCTGTTTTTT
. | . | TRBJ2-3 | TRBV6-1 | CASSALPHWGYTDTQYF | TGTGCCAGCAGTGCCCTACCCCATTGGGGGTACACAGATACGCAGTATTTT
. | . | TRBJ2-1 | TRBV11-3 | CASSLRPGGSDEQFF | TGTGCCAGCAGCTTAAGGCCAGGGGGGAGCGATGAGCAGTTCTTC
TRBD2 | . | TRBJ2-5 | TRBV2 | CASNPKREGPETQYF | TGTGCCAGCAACCCCAAGCGGGAGGGCCCAGAGACCCAGTACTTC
. | . | TRBJ2-7 | TRBV9 | CASPQGTYEQYF | TGTGCCAGCCCCCAAGGTACCTACGAGCAGTACTTC
. | . | TRBJ1-1 | TRBV28 | CASSLAGVVQAFF | TGTGCCAGCAGTTTAGCAGGGGTGGTTCAAGCTTTCTTT
. | . | TRBJ1-2 | TRBV28 | CASSFAEYGYTF | TGTGCCAGCAGTTTTGCAGAGTATGGCTACACCTTC
. | . | TRBJ1-6 | TRBV9 | CASSVPGSTPGSPLHF | TGTGCCAGCAGCGTACCAGGGAGTACCCCAGGGTCACCCCTCCACTTT
TRBD1 | . | TRBJ2-5 | TRBV6-1 | CASSEAFGRGQETQYF | TGTGCCAGCAGTGAAGCGTTTGGCAGGGGGCAAGAGACCCAGTACTTC
TRBD2 | . | TRBJ2-3 | TRBV2 | CASKAGRLDRVTDTQYF | TGTGCCAGCAAAGCCGGGAGGCTCGATCGGGTCACAGATACGCAGTATTTT
. | . | TRBJ2-1 | TRBV7-3 | CASSPGVGVYNEQFF | TGTGCCAGCAGCCCAGGGGTGGGGGTATACAATGAGCAGTTCTTC
. | . | TRBJ1-3 | TRBV3-1/TRBV3-2 | CASSPAGLLGNTIYF | TGTGCCAGCAGCCCCGCGGGACTGCTTGGAAACACCATATATTTT
. | once | TRBJ1-3 | TRBV9 | CASSPRGNTIYF | TGTGCCAGCAGCCCCCGCGGAAACACCATATATTTT
TRBD2 | . | TRBJ2-7 | TRBV7-7 | CASSPGGAGASYEQYF | TGTGCTAGCAGCCCAGGAGGGGCGGGAGCCTCCTACGAGCAGTACTTC
. | once | TRBJ1-2 | TRBV18 | CASSPRAGDGYTF | TGTGCCAGCTCACCACGCGCAGGAGATGGCTACACCTTC
. | . | TRBJ1-2 | TRBV27 | CASSFTGLGYYGYTF | TGTGCCAGCAGTTTCACCGGGTTAGGTTACTATGGCTACACCTTC
. | . | TRBJ2-3 | TRBV12-3/TRBV12-4 | CASSLDYSDTQYF | TGTGCCAGCAGTTTAGACTACTCAGATACGCAGTATTTT
. | . | TRBJ2-7 | TRBV7-9 | CASSFSASYEQYF | TGTGCCAGCAGCTTTAGCGCCTCCTACGAGCAGTACTTC
. | . | TRBJ1-3 | TRBV9 | CASSALGNTIYF | TGTGCCAGCAGCGCCCTTGGAAACACCATATATTTT
TRBD2 | . | TRBJ2-3 | TRBV7-2 | CASSQGLAADTQYF | TGTGCCAGCAGCCAAGGACTAGCGGCAGATACGCAGTATTTT
. | . | TRBJ2-1 | TRBV5-1 | CASSRGTPHNEQFF | TGCGCCAGCAGCCGCGGGACACCTCACAATGAGCAGTTCTTC
. | . | TRBJ2-2 | TRBV2 | CASTNTGELFF | TGTGCCAGCACGAACACCGGGGAGCTGTTTTTT
. | . | TRBJ2-1 | TRBV28 | CASLGENAYNEQFF | TGTGCCAGTCTAGGGGAGAACGCCTACAATGAGCAGTTCTTC
. | . | TRBJ2-3 | TRBV2 | CASSEQGPLTDTQYF | TGTGCCAGCAGTGAACAAGGGCCGCTTACAGATACGCAGTATTTT
. | few | TRBJ2-7 | TRBV28 | CASSGLASSYEQYF | TGTGCCAGCAGCGGACTCGCAAGCTCCTACGAGCAGTACTTC
. | . | TRBJ2-1 | TRBV11-2 | CASSVAFNEQFF | TGTGCCAGCAGCGTCGCCTTCAATGAGCAGTTCTTC
. | . | TRBJ2-5 | TRBV12-5 | CASAPRKGSLIEETQYF | TGTGCTAGTGCCCCTCGGAAGGGGTCCCTTATAGAAGAGACCCAGTACTTC
. | . | TRBJ1-5 | TRBV30 | CAWRNQPQHF | TGTGCCTGGAGGAATCAGCCCCAGCATTTT
. | . | TRBJ2-7 | TRBV21-1 | CASSKDEAPAIRPRTIERYEQYF | TGTGCCAGCAGCAAAGACGAAGCCCCCGCAATCCGACCGAGGACGATTGAGAGGTACGAGCAGTACTTC
TRBD1 | . | TRBJ2-7 | TRBV7-2 | CASSPGQGFGEQYF | TGTGCCAGCAGCCCCGGACAGGGGTTTGGCGAGCAGTACTTC
TRBD2 | once | TRBJ2-1 | TRBV19 | CASHDGGLADNEQFF | TGTGCCAGCCATGATGGGGGACTAGCGGACAATGAGCAGTTCTTC
TRBD1 | once | TRBJ2-5 | TRBV11-3 | CASSAGTAQETQYF | TGTGCCAGCAGCGCCGGGACAGCCCAAGAGACCCAGTACTTC
. | . | TRBJ1-5 | TRBV27 | CASSRGEGRQPQHF | TGTGCCAGCAGTCGCGGAGAGGGAAGGCAGCCCCAGCATTTT
. | . | TRBJ2-7 | TRBV5-1 | CASSLETGSHEQYF | TGCGCCAGCAGCTTGGAAACAGGGTCCCACGAGCAGTACTTC
. | . | TRBJ2-7 | TRBV3-1/TRBV3-2 | CASSPPGWYEQYF | TGTGCCAGCAGCCCCCCCGGTTGGTACGAGCAGTACTTC
. | . | TRBJ1-6 | TRBV5-4 | CASSRTGPINNSPLHF | TGTGCCAGCAGCCGTACAGGGCCCATCAACAATTCACCCCTCCACTTT
. | . | TRBJ1-1 | TRBV28 | CASSPAGQMNTEAFF | TGTGCCAGCAGTCCCGCGGGCCAGATGAACACTGAAGCTTTCTTT
. | once | TRBJ2-3 | TRBV6-5 | CASSYSYTDTQYF | TGTGCCAGCAGTTACTCCTACACAGATACGCAGTATTTT
. | . | TRBJ2-1 | TRBV5-6 | CASSFRGIGEQFF | TGTGCCAGCAGCTTCCGCGGGATTGGAGAGCAGTTCTTC
. | . | TRBJ2-1 | TRBV29-1 | CSVDKGREQFF | TGCAGCGTTGATAAGGGCCGGGAGCAGTTCTTC
. | . | TRBJ2-7 | TRBV5-3 | CARSSRRNTYEQYF | TGTGCCAGAAGCTCCAGACGGAACACCTACGAGCAGTACTTC
. | . | TRBJ1-2 | TRBV18 | CASSPLGSANYGYTF | TGTGCCAGCTCACCTCTGGGGTCGGCTAACTATGGCTACACCTTC
TRBD2 | . | TRBJ2-3 | TRBV10-1 | CASSAAGGYTDTQYF | TGCGCCAGCAGTGCCGCGGGGGGGTACACAGATACGCAGTATTTT
. | few | TRBJ1-1 | TRBV5-1 | CASSLVHRGSNTEAFF | TGCGCCAGCAGCTTGGTTCACCGGGGATCGAACACTGAAGCTTTCTTT
. | . | TRBJ1-1 | TRBV14 | CASSQGAGWTAFF | TGTGCCAGCAGCCAAGGAGCAGGGTGGACAGCTTTCTTT